Below, 21 T cell receptor beta chains from the same sample are listed, as sequenced in a study of cytomegalovirus exposure and HLA in healthy donors. PCR used 60 Vbeta primers and 13 Jbeta primers. The protocol was immunoSEQ multiplex PCR, while the TCRdb copy is restricted to in-frame clones and leaves out a portion. The sample records roughly 80,000 clones, roughly 65% being singletons. The specimen sequenced was PBMCs. These receptors originate from a male donor in good health and CMV-seropositive.

This chain joins TRBV7-2 and TRBJ2-1; the D is unclear. Trimming shortened V by 1 base and J by 5 bases, and 9 bases separated the two germline ends. The CDR3 totals 14 residues. Germline values: CDR1 SGHTA, CDR2 FQGNSA. CDR3 in DNA: TGTGCCAGCAGCTTAGAGACTTCAAACAATGAGCAGTTCTTC. Amino acid sequence: CASSLETSNNEQFF. The variable domain in full, completed from reference TRBV7-2 and TRBJ2-1, reads GAGVSQSPSNKVTEKGKDVELRCDPISGHTALYWYRQSLGQGLEFLIYFQGNSAPDKSGLPSDRFSAERTGGSVSTLTIQRTQQEDSAVYLCASSLETSNNEQFFGPGTRLTVL.

The chain employs TRBV9 and TRBJ2-1, with D uncertain. Germline V gene data show CDR1 as SGDLS and CDR2 as YYNGEE. The CDR3 extends over 13 amino acids. Trimming pared 4 bases from V and 8 bases from J, leaving 13 bases between. CDR3 protein: CASSSGSADEQFF. The DNA of the CDR3 is TGTGCCAGCAGCTCCGGGTCCGCGGATGAGCAGTTCTTC.

V is TRBV30 and J is TRBJ1-3; D gene ambiguous. V was cut by 0 bases and J by 0 bases, with 9 bases left in between. The CDR3 loop spans 15 amino acids. The V gene's germline CDR1 is GTSNPN and CDR2 SVGIG (reference sequence). DNA for the CDR3: TGTGCCTGGAGTGTACGAGCTTCCTCTGGAAACACCATATATTTT. Translated, it gives CAWSVRASSGNTIYF.

This clone was picked up one time. V usage is TRBV4-1 and J usage is TRBJ2-3, with D uncertain. V shed 3 bases and J shed 1 base, with 17 bases lying between them. The CDR3 loop spans 17 amino acids. Germline V gene lookup returns CDR1 MGHRA and CDR2 YSYEKL. The CDR3 spells CASSHAPRVSGTDTQYF. The DNA of the CDR3 is TGCGCCAGCAGCCATGCCCCTCGGGTATCGGGCACAGATACGCAGTATTTT.

This chain joins TRBV7-3 and TRBJ2-3, with 9 nucleotides matching TRBD2. The V and J ends lost 2 bases and 2 bases, in that order; junction bases with no gene match: 5. Germline CDR1 reads SGHTA; CDR2 reads FQGTGA. The CDR3 loop spans 16 amino acids. CDR3 protein: CASSLSPSGTTDTQYF. The CDR3 DNA reads TGTGCCAGCAGCTTATCCCCTAGCGGGACCACAGATACGCAGTATTTT.

In nucleotides, the CDR3 is TGTGCCAGCAGTGACAGTTTGGGCCCCGGGACAGGGGACACTGAAGCTTTCTTT. It translates to CASSDSLGPGTGDTEAFF. V gene TRBV2 combines with J gene TRBJ1-1; 10 nucleotides agree with TRBD1. Germline-derived CDR1 and CDR2 are SNHLY and FYNNEI. With 3 bases clipped from V and 3 bases from J, the junction kept 13 bases outside the gene matches. The CDR3 extends over 18 amino acids.

The chain recombines TRBV7-9 with TRBJ1-2; D unresolved. This CDR3 comprises 12 residues. Germline assignment: CDR1 SEHNR and CDR2 FQNEAQ (reference sequence). V gave up 4 bases and J gave up 2 bases, with 5 bases separating them. The CDR3 sequence: CASSSTNYGYTF. In DNA form, the CDR3 reads TGTGCCAGCAGCTCCACAAACTATGGCTACACCTTC.

This clone has just a few counts. This chain connects TRBV15 to TRBJ1-1, with TRBD1 matching over 9 bases. The J segment lost 5 bases and the V segment lost 8 bases, leaving 9 bases of the junction unmatched. CDR1 and CDR2 from the germline V gene are LNHNV and YYDKDF (reference sequence). The CDR3 consists of 14 residues. CDR3: CATSPGTGRTEAFF. DNA of the CDR3: TGTGCCACCTCACCCGGGACAGGGCGGACTGAAGCTTTCTTT.

Notes on this clone: An end of the junction does not agree with germline; a read error may underlie this. This chain uses TRBV7-9 with TRBJ2-1, with TRBD2 matching 7 bases. CDR1 is SEHNR, CDR2 FQNEAQ, per germline (reference sequence). The CDR3 totals 15 residues. DNA of the CDR3: TGTTCCAGCAGCTTAAGCCTAGCGGCCGACGATGAGCAGTTCTTC. Encoded protein: CSSSLSLAADDEQFF.

The V gene is TRBV15, the J gene TRBJ2-3; tentative D call: TRBD2 (6 bases). The CDR3 extends over 15 amino acids. Per germline, CDR1 LNHNV and CDR2 YYDKDF (reference sequence). Trimming took 9 bases from V and 3 from J, leaving 19 bases between them. The CDR3 DNA reads as TGTGCCACTCTCTCGCGGGGAGGAGGAACAGATACGCAGTATTTT. This translates into CATLSRGGGTDTQYF.

The chain recombines TRBV27 with TRBJ2-7; D is uncertain. Germline values: CDR1 MNHEY, CDR2 SMNVEV (reference sequence). V lost 4 bases to trimming and J lost 0 bases, with 10 bases between them. The CDR3 extends over 14 amino acids. The CDR3 sequence: CASSWAANSYEQYF. The DNA of the CDR3 is TGTGCCAGCAGTTGGGCAGCCAACTCCTACGAGCAGTACTTC.

This clone was counted only a few times. J is TRBJ1-1 and V is TRBV5-1, with D perhaps matching TRBD1 (5 bases). Trimming cost V 5 bases and J 5 bases, with 16 bases left between them. CDR1 is SGHRS, CDR2 YFSETQ, per germline. This CDR3 has 14 amino acids. The CDR3 reads CASRINQGWTEAFF. CDR3 bases: TGCGCCAGCAGAATAAACCAGGGTTGGACTGAAGCTTTCTTT.

Only a few counts were recorded for this clone. This chain uses TRBV6-5 with TRBJ2-3; D gene unclear. Trimming stripped 8 bases from V and 1 base from J, with 10 bases between. The germline V gene has CDR1 MNHEY and CDR2 SVGAGI. The CDR3 totals 13 residues. The CDR3 DNA reads as TGTGCCAGCGCCTCGAGCGGCACAGATACGCAGTATTTT. It translates to CASASSGTDTQYF.

V gene TRBV28 combines with J gene TRBJ1-1, with 7 bases matching TRBD1. CDR1 and CDR2 (germline): MDHEN, SYDVKM. J was trimmed by 1 base and V by 1 base; bases with no gene match: 3. The CDR3 runs 15 residues. In DNA form, the CDR3 reads TGTGCCAGCAGTTTATACAGGGGTCAGAACACTGAAGCTTTCTTT. Residues: CASSLYRGQNTEAFF.

This clone was counted once. This sequence joins TRBV15 and TRBJ1-5; TRBD1 might be the D (6 bases). CDR1 and CDR2 (germline): LNHNV, YYDKDF (reference sequence). The CDR3 extends over 17 amino acids. The ends were cut back, 2 bases at V and 0 bases at J, with 14 bases in the middle. The CDR3: CATSRSRQVVSNQPQHF. CDR3 nucleotide sequence: TGTGCCACCAGCAGATCGCGACAGGTCGTTAGCAATCAGCCCCAGCATTTT.

The chain has TRBV5-1 and TRBJ1-1; D is perhaps TRBD1 (5 bases). This CDR3 has 14 residues. V gave up 4 bases and J gave up 8 bases, with 18 bases separating them. Germline V CDR1 and CDR2: SGHRS, YFSETQ. The CDR3 nucleotides read TGCGCCAGCAGCCCGGACGGGGTCGGGGGGGAAGCTTTCTTT. Translated, it gives CASSPDGVGGEAFF.

The rearrangement links TRBV19 to TRBJ2-1; perhaps TRBD2 as D (6 bases). The CDR3 has 14 residues. The germline V gene encodes CDR1 LNHDA and CDR2 SQIVND (reference sequence). The V end lost 7 bases, the J end lost 3 bases, and 13 bases lay between the germline ends. The CDR3: CASIGGIYYNEQFF. The DNA of the CDR3 is TGTGCCAGTATTGGCGGGATTTACTACAATGAGCAGTTCTTC.

A few counts support this clone. The gene calls are TRBV19 and TRBJ1-2; 9 bases map to TRBD1. The germline V gene encodes CDR1 LNHDA and CDR2 SQIVND (reference sequence). Trimming removed 3 bases from V and 7 bases from J; junction bases left unmatched: 6. The CDR3 extends over 14 amino acids. CDR3 nucleotide sequence: TGTGCCAGTAGTATGAGACAGGGGGTCCGTGGCTACACCTTC. It yields the protein CASSMRQGVRGYTF.

This chain links TRBV5-8 with TRBJ2-1, with a tentative D call TRBD2 (5 bases). V lost 0 bases and J 0 bases, leaving 13 bases between the germline ends. The CDR3 runs 17 residues. Germline assignment: CDR1 SGHTS and CDR2 YDEGEE. This chain's CDR3 is CASSLELASLSYNEQFF. CDR3 sequence (DNA): TGTGCCAGCAGCTTGGAATTGGCTAGCCTCTCCTACAATGAGCAGTTCTTC.

CDR3 nucleotides: TGTGCCAGTAGGGACTCTGGAGGGTCCTACGAGCAGTACTTC. Its translation is CASRDSGGSYEQYF. The chain employs TRBV19 and TRBJ2-7; TRBD2 is a possible D gene (6 bases). Germline lookup yields CDR1 LNHDA and CDR2 SQIVND (reference sequence). V was trimmed by 6 bases and J by 1 base, leaving 13 bases between them. This CDR3 is 14 amino acids long.

This sequence joins TRBV19 and TRBJ2-7, with TRBD1 matching 9 bases. Unmatched junction bases numbered 6, after V lost 3 bases and J lost 3 bases. Germline lookup yields CDR1 LNHDA and CDR2 SQIVND (reference sequence). The CDR3 consists of 15 residues. CDR3 bases: TGTGCCAGTAGTATCACAGGGACAGGGAGCTACGAGCAGTACTTC. Protein sequence: CASSITGTGSYEQYF.